The rows below give T cell receptor beta chains drawn from one sample of a study of blood T cell repertoires in COVID-19. Only in-frame clones appear in the TCRdb table, and some are missing; sequencing was by immunoSEQ multiplex PCR. This sample has roughly 140,000 clones; about 88% occur once, and the top ten carry around 7%. The sequenced sample consisted of PBMCs or T cells enriched from blood (not recorded which). These receptors were taken from a man aged 45-65 years who had recovered from COVID-19. Each CDR3 is given with its conserved first and last residue. The D gene is left open where the match is weak. Clone size is shown for a subset of rows, as once, few, many or a class of expanded clone.

j_gene: TRBJ2-7; v_gene: TRBV9; len: 14; abundance: once; d_gene: TRBD1; CDR3nt: TGTGCCAGCAGTGGGGGACAGGGGACCTACGAGCAGTACTTC; CDR3aa: CASSGGQGTYEQYF
j_gene: TRBJ1-4; v_gene: TRBV7-9; len: 15; abundance: few; d_gene: -; CDR3nt: TGTGCCAGCAGCTTCGCGGGACTACCTAATGAAAAACTGTTTTTT; CDR3aa: CASSFAGLPNEKLFF
j_gene: TRBJ2-1; v_gene: TRBV6-1; len: 16; abundance: once; d_gene: TRBD2; CDR3nt: TGTGCCAGCAGTGAGAGTCTAGCGGGGGCCTACAATGAGCAGTTCTTC; CDR3aa: CASSESLAGAYNEQFF
j_gene: TRBJ1-6; v_gene: TRBV30; len: 14; abundance: -; d_gene: TRBD1; CDR3nt: TGTGCCTGGAGTGTGACAGGGGGGAGCCCACCCCTCCACTTT; CDR3aa: CAWSVTGGSPPLHF
j_gene: TRBJ1-4; v_gene: TRBV7-8; len: 20; abundance: -; d_gene: TRBD1; CDR3nt: TGTGCCAGCAGCTTAGAGAGGACAGGGTCTTTAACCGCAACTAATGAAAAACTGTTTTTT; CDR3aa: CASSLERTGSLTATNEKLFF
j_gene: TRBJ1-3; v_gene: TRBV6-5; len: 15; abundance: few; d_gene: -; CDR3nt: TGTGCCAGCAGTTACGGCGGGGACTCTGGAAACACCATATATTTT; CDR3aa: CASSYGGDSGNTIYF
j_gene: TRBJ1-1; v_gene: TRBV3-1/TRBV3-2; len: 13; abundance: -; d_gene: TRBD1; CDR3nt: TGTGCCAGCAGTTTCAAGGGGGCGGCTGAAGCTTTCTTT; CDR3aa: CASSFKGAAEAFF
j_gene: TRBJ2-1; v_gene: TRBV5-5; len: 16; abundance: few; d_gene: -; CDR3nt: TGTGCCAGCAGCCTGGACTTATTACGCTCCTACAATGAGCAGTTCTTC; CDR3aa: CASSLDLLRSYNEQFF
j_gene: TRBJ2-3; v_gene: TRBV7-9; len: 18; abundance: -; d_gene: TRBD1; CDR3nt: TGTGCCAGCAGCTTCTATGCGACAGGGGCTCAATACACAGATACGCAGTATTTT; CDR3aa: CASSFYATGAQYTDTQYF
j_gene: TRBJ2-7; v_gene: TRBV7-9; len: 16; abundance: few; d_gene: TRBD2; CDR3nt: TGTGCCAGCAGCTTAGCGCTAGTAGCGGGGGCCTACGAGCAGTACTTC; CDR3aa: CASSLALVAGAYEQYF
j_gene: TRBJ1-6; v_gene: TRBV5-4; len: 13; abundance: once; d_gene: -; CDR3nt: TGTGCCAGCAGCTTGGAACTAAATTCACCCCTCCACTTT; CDR3aa: CASSLELNSPLHF
j_gene: TRBJ1-2; v_gene: TRBV9; len: 16; abundance: -; d_gene: TRBD1; CDR3nt: TGTGCCAGCAGCGTAGGGACAGGGTTTCAGGGTTACGGCTACACCTTC; CDR3aa: CASSVGTGFQGYGYTF
j_gene: TRBJ1-5; v_gene: TRBV9; len: 15; abundance: -; d_gene: -; CDR3nt: TGTGCCAGCAGCGTAGGAGTGGGTCAGGGGCAGCCCCAGCATTTT; CDR3aa: CASSVGVGQGQPQHF
j_gene: TRBJ1-3; v_gene: TRBV5-1; len: 15; abundance: -; d_gene: TRBD1; CDR3nt: TGCGCCAGCAGCTCTAGGACAGGGGGCAGAAACACCATATATTTT; CDR3aa: CASSSRTGGRNTIYF
j_gene: TRBJ1-4; v_gene: TRBV29-1; len: 11; abundance: -; d_gene: TRBD1; CDR3nt: TGCAGCGTGGGGGACAGTGAAAAACTGTTTTTT; CDR3aa: CSVGDSEKLFF
j_gene: TRBJ2-6; v_gene: TRBV2; len: 16; abundance: -; d_gene: -; CDR3nt: TGTGCCAGCCTTTTGTCCCGGAGCTCTGGGGCCAACGTCCTGACTTTC; CDR3aa: CASLLSRSSGANVLTF
j_gene: TRBJ1-2; v_gene: TRBV19; len: 15; abundance: -; d_gene: TRBD1; CDR3nt: TGTGCCAGTAGTGCGTCGACAGGGAGGAACTATGGCTACACCTTC; CDR3aa: CASSASTGRNYGYTF